These 13 T cell receptor beta chains were sequenced from one sample in a study of T cell changes during pregnancy in multiple sclerosis. Sequencing used immunoSEQ multiplex PCR; TCRdb keeps in-frame clones, though not all of them. The table lists fewer than 110,000 clones, more than 85% of them singletons. Sequenced here: peripheral blood, sampled in the second trimester of pregnancy. The receptor source for this set is a female donor with multiple sclerosis, enrolled in a pregnancy study.

The V call is TRBV27, the J call TRBJ2-4, with D tentatively TRBD1 (8 bases). Trimming cost V 6 bases and J 9 bases, with 12 bases left between them. This CDR3 has 12 residues. Germline values: CDR1 MNHEY, CDR2 SMNVEV (reference sequence). In nucleotides, the CDR3 is TGTGCCAGCAGCACAGGGGGGGGCATTCAGTACTTC. Translation: CASSTGGGIQYF.

CDR3 amino acids: CASSQGLNQPQHF. CDR3 coding DNA: TGTGCCAGCAGCCAGGGCCTCAATCAGCCCCAGCATTTT. The genes are TRBV14 and TRBJ1-5; D gene unclear. The germline V and J ends were trimmed by 3 bases and 3 bases, with 6 bases remaining between them. The CDR3 spans 13 residues. Germline V gene sequence: CDR1 SGHDN, CDR2 FVKESK.

CDR3 DNA sequence: TGTGCCACCAGCACTAGCGGGGGGAACACCGGGGAGCTGTTTTTT. As protein: CATSTSGGNTGELFF. V usage is TRBV15 and J usage is TRBJ2-2, with 10 bases matching TRBD2. Germline V gene data show CDR1 as LNHNV and CDR2 as YYDKDF (reference sequence). This CDR3 region has 15 residues. Germline trimming cut 4 bases from V and 1 base from J; bases unmatched to any gene: 0.

This rearrangement joins TRBV19 to TRBJ1-2; 8 bases fit TRBD1. V dropped 2 bases and J dropped 2; count of bases not matched to a gene: 7. The CDR3 loop spans 16 amino acids. Germline values: CDR1 LNHDA, CDR2 SQIVND (reference sequence). CDR3 sequence (DNA): TGTGCCAGTAGTATACTAAGGACAGGGCGGAACTATGGCTACACCTTC. Protein: CASSILRTGRNYGYTF.

The rearrangement uses TRBV6-4 and TRBJ2-2; 9 nucleotides line up with TRBD2. CDR1 MRHNA and CDR2 SNTAGT come from the germline V gene. The CDR3 runs to 14 residues. V lost 4 bases and J lost 3; bases outside the gene matches: 0. The CDR3 DNA sequence: TGTGCCAGCAGTGGACTAGCGGACACCGGGGAGCTGTTTTTT. Its translation: CASSGLADTGELFF.

The chain combines TRBV7-9 with TRBJ2-1, with D perhaps TRBD2 (6 bases). The V and J ends lost 3 bases and 6 bases respectively, with 15 bases between them. This CDR3 contains 15 residues. Germline assignment: CDR1 SEHNR and CDR2 FQNEAQ (reference sequence). The DNA of the CDR3 is TGTGCCAGCAGCTTGGTACGGGGGAGAGGCAATGAGCAGTTCTTC. This gives the protein CASSLVRGRGNEQFF.

The V gene is TRBV27, the J gene TRBJ2-1; TRBD2 might be the D (6 bases). The CDR3 covers 15 residues. V lost 2 bases and J lost 6, with 14 bases in between. Per germline, CDR1 MNHEY and CDR2 SMNVEV (reference sequence). The CDR3: CASSLGGTPVNEQFF. In DNA form, the CDR3 reads TGTGCCAGCAGTTTAGGAGGGACTCCAGTCAATGAGCAGTTCTTC.

This chain uses TRBV28 with TRBJ2-4; a possible D gene is TRBD1 (7 bases). Germline V gives CDR1 MDHEN, CDR2 SYDVKM. V was cut by 6 bases and J by 5 bases, with 23 bases left in between. The CDR3 has 17 residues. The CDR3 spells CASRTRGEASLENIQYF. The CDR3 DNA sequence: TGTGCCAGCAGAACCAGGGGGGAGGCTTCATTAGAAAACATTCAGTACTTC.

This sequence joins TRBV7-8 and TRBJ2-3; TRBD2 matches 8 bases. The junction had 8 bases not matched to a gene; V was cut back by 1 base and J by 2 bases. CDR1 and CDR2 from the germline V gene are SGHVS and FQNEAQ. The CDR3 loop spans 17 amino acids. The chain's CDR3 is CASSLVPLAEYTDTQYF. The CDR3 bases are TGTGCCAGCAGCTTAGTTCCACTAGCGGAGTACACAGATACGCAGTATTTT.

This clone was observed a few times. J is TRBJ2-1 and V is TRBV11-3, with 10 nucleotides matching TRBD2. With V trimmed by 5 bases and J by 0 bases, 4 bases remained unmatched. From germline, CDR1 is SGHNT and CDR2 YENEEA. The CDR3 extends over 16 amino acids. The CDR3 region has the DNA TGTGCCAGCAGCCCACGGACTAGCGGCTCCTACAATGAGCAGTTCTTC. Translation gives CASSPRTSGSYNEQFF.

With respect to this clone: Relative to the germline gene, one junction end is altered; a read error may explain this. The chain employs TRBV7-7 and TRBJ2-1, with D possibly TRBD2 on 6 matching bases. Germline V gives CDR1 SSHAT, CDR2 FNYEAQ (reference sequence). The CDR3 spans 16 residues. DNA for the CDR3: TGTGCTAGCAGCTTATACCCGAGGGCTAGCGTCAATGAGCAGTTCTTC. It yields the protein CASSLYPRASVNEQFF.

This clone has a handful of counts. The same CDR3 arises from other DNA sequences in this sample as well. The chain links TRBV18 to TRBJ2-7, with a weak D call TRBD1 (6 bases). V was pared by 1 base and J by 1 base, with 8 bases between. There are 14 residues in the CDR3. Germline V gene sequence: CDR1 KGHSH, CDR2 LQKENI. This CDR3 reads CASSPRDTSYEQYF. The CDR3 nucleotides read TGTGCCAGCTCACCACGGGACACATCCTACGAGCAGTACTTC.

This chain joins TRBV14 and TRBJ2-7; 7 positions match TRBD2. The trim removed 0 bases at V and 1 base at J, leaving 15 bases unmatched. Germline CDR1 and CDR2: SGHDN and FVKESK. CDR3 size: 19 residues. The DNA for the CDR3 is TGTGCCAGCAGCCAAGATTTCAGGGAGGCGGGAGTAATTTCCTACGAGCAGTACTTC. It specifies CASSQDFREAGVISYEQYF.